This is a list of T cell receptor beta chains from one sample in a study of blood T cells in healthy people across ages. TCRdb re-analysed the 5' RACE reads in MiXCR, keeping a single row per CDR3 protein. In the table there are around 1.7 million distinct CDR3 sequences, about 30% of which are singletons. Input material: blood. Receptor source: a woman aged 25 to 45 in good health. Each CDR3 is given with its conserved first and last residue. The D gene is left open where the match is weak. Not every row has a clone size; where given, it reads once, few, many or a size class.

abundance	d_gene	v_gene	j_gene	CDR3nt	CDR3aa
-	-	TRBV7-9	TRBJ1-2	TGTGCCAGCAGCTTACGGGACACCCGGCTTTATGGCTACACCTTC	CASSLRDTRLYGYTF
-	-	TRBV6-2/TRBV6-3	TRBJ2-5	TGTGCCAGCAGCTTCTACCTCTTGACGGGCCAAGAGACCCAGTACTTC	CASSFYLLTGQETQYF
few	-	TRBV27	TRBJ1-6	TGTGCCAGGTCCGGGGGGGACCGCGTGGCCAATTCACCCCTCCACTTT	CARSGGDRVANSPLHF
few	TRBD1	TRBV28	TRBJ1-2	TGTGCCAGCAGTACAACCGGGACAGGGTCTGACTATGGCTACACCTTC	CASSTTGTGSDYGYTF
few	-	TRBV29-1	TRBJ1-4	TGCAGCGTTGAAGAGCGAAGGAAACTGTTTTTT	CSVEERRKLFF
few	-	TRBV5-1	TRBJ1-5	TGCGCCAGCAGCATCCTTCCCGGGCAGCCCCAGCATTTT	CASSILPGQPQHF
-	-	TRBV20-1	TRBJ2-3	TGCAGTGCTAGATTTCCAGGAATCGCAGATACGCAGTATTTT	CSARFPGIADTQYF
many	-	TRBV5-1	TRBJ2-7	TGCGCCAGCAGCCAACGTCCCTACGAGCAGTACTTC	CASSQRPYEQYF
-	-	TRBV3-1	TRBJ2-7	TGTGCCAGCAGCCAAGGAGCTCCTTATTACGAGCAGTACTTC	CASSQGAPYYEQYF
few	TRBD1	TRBV7-3	TRBJ2-1	TGTGCCAGCAGCTTAACGGGGTTTCAGGGGGCGGGGAGCTCCTACAATGAGCAGTTCTTC	CASSLTGFQGAGSSYNEQFF
many	TRBD1	TRBV6-2/TRBV6-3	TRBJ1-2	TGTGCCAGCAGAACTCGCGGACAGGGGACTTTGCCTTATGGCTACACCTTC	CASRTRGQGTLPYGYTF
many	-	TRBV5-1	TRBJ1-2	TGCGCCAGCAGCTCGAACGCAGGGGACTATGGCTACACCTTC	CASSSNAGDYGYTF
-	-	TRBV7-2	TRBJ2-7	TGTGCCAACAGCTCCCAGGCGGGGCCCTACGAGCAGTACTTC	CANSSQAGPYEQYF
many	TRBD1	TRBV20-1	TRBJ2-5	TGCAGTGCTAGAGGGGCAGGGGGCCAAGAGACCCAGTACTTC	CSARGAGGQETQYF
-	TRBD2	TRBV7-9	TRBJ2-2	TGTGCCAGCAGCTTAGTGCTAGCGGGAGGGCCGGACACCGGGGAGCTGTTTTTT	CASSLVLAGGPDTGELFF
many	TRBD2	TRBV7-2	TRBJ2-3	TGTGCCAGCAGCTTGGGACTACAAGCAGATACGCAGTATTTT	CASSLGLQADTQYF
-	-	TRBV4-1	TRBJ1-4	TGCGCCAGCAGGGCAATTGGCCAGGCTAATGAAAAACTGTTTTTT	CASRAIGQANEKLFF
many	TRBD2	TRBV3-1	TRBJ2-5	TGTGCCAGCAGCCAATCGGCGGGGGTGCAAGAGACCCAGTACTTC	CASSQSAGVQETQYF
few	-	TRBV20-1	TRBJ1-1	TGCAGTGCTAGAGCCTACGGGGGGCGGGTGAACACTGAAGCTTTCTTT	CSARAYGGRVNTEAFF
few	-	TRBV12-3/TRBV12-4	TRBJ2-5	TGTGCCAGCAGTTTGACGGAGATCCGAGAGACCCAGTACTTC	CASSLTEIRETQYF
few	-	TRBV4-3	TRBJ2-3	TGCGCCAGCAGCCAAGTTTTCAAAGCTCCTCGTACAGATACGCAGTATTTT	CASSQVFKAPRTDTQYF
-	-	TRBV6-6	TRBJ2-5	TGTGCCAGCAGTCCTCAGGGGCATGAGACCCAGTACTTC	CASSPQGHETQYF
-	-	TRBV5-6	TRBJ2-4	TGTGCCAGCAGCTTTACTCAGGCCGGGACCAAAAACATTCAGTACTTC	CASSFTQAGTKNIQYF
few	-	TRBV6-5	TRBJ1-2	TGTGCCAGCAGTTACTATGCGTGGGGGTATGGCTACACCTTC	CASSYYAWGYGYTF